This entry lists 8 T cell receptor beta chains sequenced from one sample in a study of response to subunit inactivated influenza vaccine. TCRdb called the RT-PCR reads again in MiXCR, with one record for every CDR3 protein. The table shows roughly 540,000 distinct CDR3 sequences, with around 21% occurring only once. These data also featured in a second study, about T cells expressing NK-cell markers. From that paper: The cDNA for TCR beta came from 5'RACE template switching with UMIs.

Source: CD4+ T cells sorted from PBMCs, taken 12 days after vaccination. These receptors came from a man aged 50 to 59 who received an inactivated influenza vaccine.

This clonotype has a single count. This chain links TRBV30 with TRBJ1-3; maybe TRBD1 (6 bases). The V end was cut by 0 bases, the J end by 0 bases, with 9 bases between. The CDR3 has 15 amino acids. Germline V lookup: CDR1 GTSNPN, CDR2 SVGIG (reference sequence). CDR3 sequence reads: CAWSVGGYSGNTIYF. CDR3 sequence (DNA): TGTGCCTGGAGTGTGGGGGGCTACTCTGGAAACACCATATATTTT.

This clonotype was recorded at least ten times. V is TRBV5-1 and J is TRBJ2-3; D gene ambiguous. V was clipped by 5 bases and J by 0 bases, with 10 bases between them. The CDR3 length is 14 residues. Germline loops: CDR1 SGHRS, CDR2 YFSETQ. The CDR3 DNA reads TGCGCCAGCAGAACTCAGACTAGCACAGATACGCAGTATTTT. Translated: CASRTQTSTDTQYF. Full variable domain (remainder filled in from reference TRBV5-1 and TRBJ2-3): KAGVTQTPRYLIKTRGQQVTLSCSPISGHRSVSWYQQTPGQGLQFLFEYFSETQRNKGNFPGRFSGRQFSNSRSEMNVSTLELGDSALYLCASRTQTSTDTQYFGPGTRLTVL.

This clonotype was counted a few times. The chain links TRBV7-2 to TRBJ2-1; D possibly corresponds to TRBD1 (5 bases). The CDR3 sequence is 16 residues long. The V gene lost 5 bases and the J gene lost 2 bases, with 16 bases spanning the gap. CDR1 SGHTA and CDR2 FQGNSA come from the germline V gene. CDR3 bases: TGTGCCAGCAGCCTAAGGGCAGGGAAACCCTACAATGAGCAGTTCTTC. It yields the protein CASSLRAGKPYNEQFF. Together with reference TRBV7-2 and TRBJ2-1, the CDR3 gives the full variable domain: GAGVSQSPSNKVTEKGKDVELRCDPISGHTALYWYRQSLGQGLEFLIYFQGNSAPDKSGLPSDRFSAERTGGSVSTLTIQRTQQEDSAVYLCASSLRAGKPYNEQFFGPGTRLTVL.

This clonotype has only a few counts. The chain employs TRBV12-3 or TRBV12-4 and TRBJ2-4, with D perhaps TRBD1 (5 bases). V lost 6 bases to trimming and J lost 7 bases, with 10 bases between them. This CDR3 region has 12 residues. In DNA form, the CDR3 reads TGTGCCAGCAGCCAAGACAGTAACATTCAGTACTTC. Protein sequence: CASSQDSNIQYF.

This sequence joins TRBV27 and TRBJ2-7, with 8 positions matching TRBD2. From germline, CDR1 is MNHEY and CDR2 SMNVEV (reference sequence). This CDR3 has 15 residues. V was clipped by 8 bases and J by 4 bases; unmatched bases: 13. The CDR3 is CASGTAGVSRYEQYF. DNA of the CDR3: TGTGCCAGCGGTACAGCGGGAGTGAGTCGGTACGAGCAGTACTTC.

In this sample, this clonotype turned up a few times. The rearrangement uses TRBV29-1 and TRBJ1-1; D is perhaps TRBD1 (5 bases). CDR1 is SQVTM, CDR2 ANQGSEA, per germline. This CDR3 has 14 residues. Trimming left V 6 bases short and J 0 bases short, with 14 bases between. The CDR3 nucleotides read TGCAGCGTCGACAGCAAACCGATGAACACTGAAGCTTTCTTT. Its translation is CSVDSKPMNTEAFF.

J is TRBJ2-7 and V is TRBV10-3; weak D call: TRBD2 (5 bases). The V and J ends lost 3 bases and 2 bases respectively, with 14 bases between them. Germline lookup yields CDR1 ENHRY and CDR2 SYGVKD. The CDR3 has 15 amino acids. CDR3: CAISDRSVAAYEQYF. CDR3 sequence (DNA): TGTGCCATCAGTGACCGTAGCGTAGCAGCCTACGAGCAGTACTTC.

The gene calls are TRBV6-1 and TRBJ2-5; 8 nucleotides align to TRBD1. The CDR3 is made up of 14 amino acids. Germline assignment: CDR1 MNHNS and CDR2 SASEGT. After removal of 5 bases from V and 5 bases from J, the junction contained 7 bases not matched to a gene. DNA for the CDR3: TGTGCCAGCAGTCCGACAGGGGTTTCGGAGACCCAGTACTTC. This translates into CASSPTGVSETQYF.